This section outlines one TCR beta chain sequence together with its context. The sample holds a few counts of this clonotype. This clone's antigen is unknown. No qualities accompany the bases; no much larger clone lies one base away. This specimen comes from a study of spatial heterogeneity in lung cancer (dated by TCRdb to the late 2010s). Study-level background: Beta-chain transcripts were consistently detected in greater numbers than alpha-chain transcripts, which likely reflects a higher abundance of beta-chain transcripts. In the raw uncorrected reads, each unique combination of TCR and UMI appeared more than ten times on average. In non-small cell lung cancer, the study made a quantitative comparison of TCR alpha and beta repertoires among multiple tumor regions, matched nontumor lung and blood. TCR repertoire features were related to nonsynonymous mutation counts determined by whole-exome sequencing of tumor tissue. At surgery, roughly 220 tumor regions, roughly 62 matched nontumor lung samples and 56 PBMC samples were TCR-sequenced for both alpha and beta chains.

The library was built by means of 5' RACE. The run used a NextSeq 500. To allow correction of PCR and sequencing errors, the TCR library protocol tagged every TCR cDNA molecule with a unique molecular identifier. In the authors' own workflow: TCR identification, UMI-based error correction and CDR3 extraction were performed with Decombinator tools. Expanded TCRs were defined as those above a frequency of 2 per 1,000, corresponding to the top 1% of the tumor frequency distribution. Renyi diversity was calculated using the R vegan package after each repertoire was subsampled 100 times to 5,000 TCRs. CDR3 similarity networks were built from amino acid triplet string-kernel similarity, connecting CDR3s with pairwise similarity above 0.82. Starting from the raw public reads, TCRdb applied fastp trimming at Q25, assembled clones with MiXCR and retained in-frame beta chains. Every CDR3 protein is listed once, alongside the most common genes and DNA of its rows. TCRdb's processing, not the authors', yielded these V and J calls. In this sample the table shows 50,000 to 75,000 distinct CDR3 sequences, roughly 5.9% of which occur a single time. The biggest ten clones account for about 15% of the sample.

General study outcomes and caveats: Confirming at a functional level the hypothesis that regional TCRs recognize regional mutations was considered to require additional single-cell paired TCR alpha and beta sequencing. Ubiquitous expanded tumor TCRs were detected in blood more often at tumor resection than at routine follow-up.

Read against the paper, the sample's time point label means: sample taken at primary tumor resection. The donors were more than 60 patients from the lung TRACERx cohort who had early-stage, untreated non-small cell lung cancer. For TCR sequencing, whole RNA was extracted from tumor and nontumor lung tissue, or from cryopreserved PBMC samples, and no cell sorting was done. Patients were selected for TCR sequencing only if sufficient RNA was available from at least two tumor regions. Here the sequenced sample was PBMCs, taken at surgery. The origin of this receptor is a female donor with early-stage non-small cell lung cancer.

The nucleotide sequence is TGCAGTGCCATTACAGGGGGCTCGGGCAATCAGCCCCAGCATTTT. Its translation is CSAITGGSGNQPQHF. The rearrangement joined TRBV20-1 to TRBJ1-5, with TRBD1 matching 9 junction bases. The junction shows trimming of 6 bases on V and 2 bases on J, and the gene matches do not reach 8 bases of it. The CDR3 starts with the cysteine, ends with the phenylalanine, and has 15 residues. This entry keeps only the CDR3 DNA: 45 bases, framed from base 1. Taken from the germline V gene (reference sequence), the CDR1 and CDR2 loops are DFQATT and SNEGSKA.